This T cell receptor (beta chain) was retrieved from a study of blood T cell repertoires in COVID-19. Per the study methods: Nucleated cell counts were estimated from reference gene primer amplification. The method was immunoSEQ multiplex PCR; TCRdb's version includes in-frame clones alone and lacks a portion of them. The DNA gave D and trimming, while V, J and clone size come from that table. Of 65,000 to 75,000 clones in the sample, roughly 84% were seen once. The germline V gene encodes CDR1 MDHEN and CDR2 SYDVKM. V lost 5 bases and J lost 3, with 6 bases in between. The CDR3 contains 12 residues. The chain carries TRBV28 and TRBJ2-3, with unresolved D. This clonotype originated in a woman in her sixties or seventies with acute or convalescent COVID-19. Source material: peripheral blood. The CDR3 DNA is TGTGCCAGCAGTACATGGACAGATACGCAGTATTTT. Protein product: CASSTWTDTQYF.